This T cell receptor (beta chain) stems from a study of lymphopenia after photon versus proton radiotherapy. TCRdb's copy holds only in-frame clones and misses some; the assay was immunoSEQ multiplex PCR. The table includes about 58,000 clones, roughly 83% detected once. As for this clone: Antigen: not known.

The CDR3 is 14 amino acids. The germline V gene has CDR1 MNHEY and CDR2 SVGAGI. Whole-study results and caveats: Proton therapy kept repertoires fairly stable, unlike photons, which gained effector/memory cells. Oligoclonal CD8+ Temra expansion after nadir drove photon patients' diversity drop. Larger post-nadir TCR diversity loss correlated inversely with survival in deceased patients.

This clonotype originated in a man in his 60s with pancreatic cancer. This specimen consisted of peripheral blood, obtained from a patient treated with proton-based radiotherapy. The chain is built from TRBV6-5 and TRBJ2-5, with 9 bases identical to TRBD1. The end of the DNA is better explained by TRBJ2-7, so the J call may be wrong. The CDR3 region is CASSYGTGRYEQYF. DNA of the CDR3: TGTGCCAGCAGTTACGGGACAGGGCGCTACGAGCAGTACTTC.